Each of the 10 T cell receptor beta chains below was sequenced from the same sample in a study of blood T cell repertoires in COVID-19. Produced via immunoSEQ multiplex PCR; TCRdb's table is partial and in-frame only. The profile shows roughly 140,000 clones, 65% to 85% of them singletons. Input material: peripheral blood. These receptors were collected from a man in his 60s with active or convalescent COVID-19.

V and J are TRBV2 and TRBJ2-6; unclear D gene. Germline lookup yields CDR1 SNHLY and CDR2 FYNNEI. The CDR3 spans 15 residues. V was shortened by 2 bases and J by 7 bases, with 12 bases between the two germline ends. The CDR3 DNA sequence: TGTGCCAGCAGTGAACTCGGTTTAAAAGCCAACGTCCTGACTTTC. This encodes CASSELGLKANVLTF. The variable domain in full, completed from reference TRBV2 and TRBJ2-6, reads EPEVTQTPSHQVTQMGQEVILRCVPISNHLYFYWYRQILGQKVEFLVSFYNNEISEKSEIFDDQFSVERPDGSNFTLKIRSTKLEDSAMYFCASSELGLKANVLTFGAGSRLTVL.

This clone has a handful of counts. The chain combines TRBV5-1 with TRBJ2-5, with a possible D match to TRBD2 (6 bases). Germline lookup yields CDR1 SGHRS and CDR2 YFSETQ. Trimming shortened V by 5 bases and J by 0 bases, and 14 bases separated the two germline ends. CDR3 length: 15 residues. For the CDR3, the DNA is TGCGCCAGCAGGGAGGGATCGGGGAACCAAGAGACCCAGTACTTC. It encodes CASREGSGNQETQYF.

V usage is TRBV19 and J usage is TRBJ1-1; 7 nucleotides align to TRBD1. After removal of 6 bases from V and 1 base from J, the junction contained 5 bases not matched to a gene. Germline CDR1 and CDR2: LNHDA and SQIVND (reference sequence). The length of the CDR3 is 14 residues. This CDR3 reads CASSDQGGNTEAFF. For the CDR3, the DNA is TGTGCCAGTAGCGATCAGGGGGGGAACACTGAAGCTTTCTTT.

The genes are TRBV5-1 and TRBJ2-5; D is uncertain. Germline CDR1 is SGHRS and CDR2 is YFSETQ. This CDR3 is built from 16 residues. Trimming took 0 bases from V and 5 from J, leaving 17 bases between them. CDR3 residues: CASSLAGGPPGETQYF. Written as DNA, the CDR3 is TGCGCCAGCAGCTTGGCTGGCGGTCCTCCCGGGGAGACCCAGTACTTC. The variable domain in full, with the rest retrieved from reference TRBV5-1 and TRBJ2-5, is KAGVTQTPRYLIKTRGQQVTLSCSPISGHRSVSWYQQTPGQGLQFLFEYFSETQRNKGNFPGRFSGRQFSNSRSEMNVSTLELGDSALYLCASSLAGGPPGETQYFGPGTRLLVL.

The gene calls are TRBV7-9 and TRBJ1-5; 7 bases match TRBD1. V gave up 1 base and J gave up 7 bases; unmatched junction bases: 10. The germline gives CDR1 SEHNR, CDR2 FQNEAQ (reference sequence). This CDR3 has 16 amino acids. The CDR3 region is CASSLGGDRGLQPQHF. The CDR3 nucleotides are TGTGCCAGCAGCTTAGGTGGGGATAGGGGGCTCCAGCCCCAGCATTTT. Supplemented by reference TRBV7-9 and TRBJ1-5, the full variable domain reads DTGVSQNPRHKITKRGQNVTFRCDPISEHNRLYWYRQTLGQGPEFLTYFQNEAQLEKSRLLSDRFSAERPKGSFSTLEIQRTEQGDSAMYLCASSLGGDRGLQPQHFGDGTRLSIL.

In DNA, the CDR3 is TGCAGTGCTCTGCGGACAGTAGAAGCTTTCTTT. Its translation: CSALRTVEAFF. The genes are TRBV20-1 and TRBJ1-1; D possibly corresponds to TRBD1 (6 bases). Deletions cut 5 bases from V and 8 bases from J, with 12 bases between. This CDR3 region has 11 residues. Germline V CDR1 and CDR2: DFQATT, SNEGSKA (reference sequence).

The chain joins TRBV7-9 to TRBJ2-7; tentative D call: TRBD2 (5 bases). V was shortened by 3 bases and J by 4 bases, with 7 bases between the two germline ends. The CDR3 is 12 residues long. CDR1 is SEHNR, CDR2 FQNEAQ, per germline (reference sequence). This chain's CDR3 is CASSLTGYEQYF. The CDR3 nucleotides read TGTGCCAGCAGCTTGACGGGATACGAGCAGTACTTC.

The chain is built from TRBV4-1 and TRBJ2-3; no clear D gene. CDR1 is MGHRA and CDR2 is YSYEKL in the germline V gene. Trimming removed 0 bases at V and 0 bases at J, with 13 bases between. This CDR3 spans 17 amino acids. The CDR3 loop is CASSQDIRALSTDTQYF. CDR3 nucleotides: TGCGCCAGCAGCCAAGATATAAGAGCGTTAAGCACAGATACGCAGTATTTT.

The chain uses TRBV11-2 and TRBJ1-1, with D tentatively TRBD1 (5 bases). Germline CDR1 and CDR2: SGHAT and FQNNGV. The CDR3 extends over 14 amino acids. Trimming removed 7 bases from V and 5 bases from J, with 17 bases in between. CDR3 residues: CASNPPWGETEAFF. For the CDR3, the DNA is TGTGCCAGCAATCCACCTTGGGGGGAAACTGAAGCTTTCTTT.

The genes are TRBV3-1 (or the pseudogene TRBV3-2) and TRBJ2-7; 8 positions agree with TRBD1. The CDR3 runs 14 residues. Losses at the gene ends were 1 base for V and 6 bases for J; bases not matched to a gene: 5. CDR1 is LGHDT and CDR2 is YNNKEL in the germline V gene (reference sequence). CDR3 residues: CASSQATGVREQYF. The CDR3 bases are TGTGCCAGCAGCCAAGCGACAGGGGTTCGCGAGCAGTACTTC.